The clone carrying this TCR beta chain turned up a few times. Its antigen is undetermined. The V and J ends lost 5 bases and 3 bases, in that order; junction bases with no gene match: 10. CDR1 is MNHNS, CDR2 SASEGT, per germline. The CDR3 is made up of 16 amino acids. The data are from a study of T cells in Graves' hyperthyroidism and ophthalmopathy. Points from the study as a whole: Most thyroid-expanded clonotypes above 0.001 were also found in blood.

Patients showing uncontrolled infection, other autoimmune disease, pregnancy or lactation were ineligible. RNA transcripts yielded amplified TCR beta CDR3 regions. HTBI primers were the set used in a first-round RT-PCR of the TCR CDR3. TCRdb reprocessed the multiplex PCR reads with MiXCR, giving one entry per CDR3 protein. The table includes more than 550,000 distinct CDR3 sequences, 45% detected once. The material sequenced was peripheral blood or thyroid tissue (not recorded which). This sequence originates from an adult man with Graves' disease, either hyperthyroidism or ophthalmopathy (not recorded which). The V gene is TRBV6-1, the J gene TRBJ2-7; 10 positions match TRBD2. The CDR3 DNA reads TGTGCCAGCAGTAGGGCCCAGGCTAGCGGGAGCTACGAGCAGTACTTC. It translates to CASSRAQASGSYEQYF.